This T cell receptor beta chain was sequenced for a study of CD8 T cells in ankylosing spondylitis. This clonotype was recorded many times. The CDR3 has 15 amino acids. Germline CDR1 is ENHRY and CDR2 is SYGVKD. The V and J ends lost 3 bases and 1 base respectively, with 12 bases between them. Each CDR3 protein gets one entry after TCRdb re-called the 5' RACE reads with MiXCR. The profile shows 150,000 or so distinct CDR3 sequences, around 32% of them singletons. The chain has TRBV10-3 and TRBJ1-1; D possibly corresponds to TRBD1 (5 bases). The clonotype originates from a male donor with ankylosing spondylitis. Sequencing input: synovial fluid, either unsorted or a sorted T cell fraction (not recorded which). CDR3: CAISESGPQNTEAFF. CDR3 sequence (DNA): TGTGCCATCAGTGAATCGGGGCCGCAGAACACTGAAGCTTTCTTT.